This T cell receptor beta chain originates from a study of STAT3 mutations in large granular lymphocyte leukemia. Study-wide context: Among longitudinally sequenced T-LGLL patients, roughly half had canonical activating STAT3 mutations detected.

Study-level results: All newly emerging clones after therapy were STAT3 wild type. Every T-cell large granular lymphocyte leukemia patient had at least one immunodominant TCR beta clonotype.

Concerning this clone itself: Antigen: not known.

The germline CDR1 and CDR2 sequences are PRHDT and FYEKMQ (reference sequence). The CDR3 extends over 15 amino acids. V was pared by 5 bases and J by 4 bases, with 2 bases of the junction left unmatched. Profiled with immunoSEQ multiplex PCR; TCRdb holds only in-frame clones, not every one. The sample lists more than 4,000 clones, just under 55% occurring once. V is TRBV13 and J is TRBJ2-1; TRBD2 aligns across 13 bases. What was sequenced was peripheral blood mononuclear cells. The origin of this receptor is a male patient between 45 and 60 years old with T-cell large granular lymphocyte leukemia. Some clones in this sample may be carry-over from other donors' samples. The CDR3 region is CASSGLAGAYNEQFF. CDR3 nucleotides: TGTGCCAGCAGCGGACTAGCGGGAGCGTACAATGAGCAGTTCTTC.